A single sample gave rise to the 14 T cell receptor beta chains below, sequenced in a study of beta chain features in type 1 diabetes. The sequenced template was cDNA made from the entire isolated RNA. Sequencing used immunoSEQ multiplex PCR; TCRdb keeps in-frame clones, though not all of them. The sample records more than 150,000 clones, 8.5% to 14% being singletons. The sample consisted of central memory CD4+ T cells from blood. Every receptor here comes from a man between 18 and 29 years old in good health.

This clone was seen a few times. The CDR3 here is CASSLVWMRQYEQFF. DNA of the CDR3: TGTGCCAGCAGCTTAGTTTGGATGCGGCAATACGAGCAGTTCTTC. The rearrangement uses TRBV7-9 and TRBJ2-1; no clear D gene. Germline V lookup: CDR1 SEHNR, CDR2 FQNEAQ (reference sequence). The CDR3 runs 15 residues. V gave up 1 base and J gave up 10 bases, with 17 bases separating them.

This clone was seen a handful of times. V is TRBV25-1 and J is TRBJ2-1; 10 bases line up with TRBD2. CDR1 is MGHDK and CDR2 is SYGVNS in the germline V gene. The CDR3 totals 14 residues. J lost 7 bases, V lost 5 bases, and 5 bases had no gene match. The CDR3 region has the DNA TGTGCCAGCAGTTTAGCGGGAGGCTTGAATGAGCAGTTCTTC. Its translation: CASSLAGGLNEQFF.

The CDR3 region is CATSSGGGWTEAFF. The CDR3 DNA sequence: TGTGCCACCAGCAGTGGGGGGGGCTGGACTGAAGCTTTCTTT. J is TRBJ1-1 and V is TRBV28; maybe TRBD1 (6 bases). This CDR3 comprises 14 residues. Germline V gives CDR1 MDHEN, CDR2 SYDVKM. The germline V and J ends were trimmed by 10 bases and 5 bases, with 20 bases remaining between them.

The rearrangement joins TRBV28 to TRBJ1-4; perhaps TRBD1 as D (6 bases). The CDR3 covers 13 residues. V lost 6 bases to trimming and J lost 8 bases, with 13 bases between them. Per germline, CDR1 MDHEN and CDR2 SYDVKM. CDR3 in DNA: TGTGCCAGCAGGTACCGGACAGCCGAAAAACTGTTTTTT. Translation: CASRYRTAEKLFF.

This clone was observed a few times. The chain recombines TRBV29-1 with TRBJ2-3; 10 bases align to TRBD2. V shed 6 bases and J 3 bases; nucleotides not matched to a gene: 9. The CDR3 runs 15 residues. Germline V CDR1 and CDR2: SQVTM, ANQGSEA. CDR3 amino acids: CSVPRASGRTDTQYF. CDR3 in DNA: TGCAGCGTCCCGCGGGCTAGCGGGAGAACAGATACGCAGTATTTT.

This clone was detected ten times or more. Other DNA sequences in this sample translate to the same CDR3. The chain recombines TRBV7-9 with TRBJ2-5; D may be TRBD1 (7 bases). From germline, CDR1 is SEHNR and CDR2 FQNEAQ (reference sequence). CDR3 length: 14 residues. V lost 2 bases, J lost 4 bases, and 11 bases lay in between. The CDR3 reads CASSLRQGGETQYF. CDR3 nucleotide sequence: TGTGCCAGCAGCTTAAGGCAGGGGGGAGAGACCCAGTACTTC.

This rearrangement joins TRBV5-1 to TRBJ1-1; possibly TRBD1 for D (5 bases). V was trimmed by 4 bases and J by 8 bases, leaving 15 bases between them. This CDR3 contains 13 residues. The germline V gene has CDR1 SGHRS and CDR2 YFSETQ. The CDR3 bases are TGCGCCAGCAGCCTGCAGGGCCAGGGAGAAGCTTTCTTT. This codes for CASSLQGQGEAFF. The full variable domain, completed using reference TRBV5-1 and TRBJ1-1, is KAGVTQTPRYLIKTRGQQVTLSCSPISGHRSVSWYQQTPGQGLQFLFEYFSETQRNKGNFPGRFSGRQFSNSRSEMNVSTLELGDSALYLCASSLQGQGEAFFGQGTRLTVV.

The V and J genes are TRBV4-3 and TRBJ2-3; the D gene is possibly TRBD1 (7 bases). The CDR3 has 16 residues. Germline V gene sequence: CDR1 LGHNA, CDR2 YSLEER. The ends were cut back, 6 bases at V and 3 bases at J, with 19 bases in the middle. The CDR3 protein is CASRPGTGEVTDTQYF. CDR3 DNA sequence: TGCGCCAGCAGGCCCGGTACAGGGGAGGTAACAGATACGCAGTATTTT.

With regard to this clone: At one end, the junction sequence differs from germline, possibly due to a read error. The chain has TRBV5-4 and TRBJ1-4; 9 nucleotides align to TRBD1. CDR1 and CDR2 from the germline V gene are SGHNT and YYREEE (reference sequence). The CDR3 length is 12 residues. The CDR3 spells CASSSPGQGVRF. The CDR3 DNA sequence: TGTGCCAGCAGCAGTCCGGGACAGGGCGTTAGATTT.

J is TRBJ1-1 and V is TRBV29-1, with D perhaps TRBD1 (5 bases). The CDR3 consists of 13 residues. V lost 0 bases to trimming and J lost 2 bases, with 7 bases between them. Germline CDR1 reads SQVTM; CDR2 reads ANQGSEA. CDR3 in DNA: TGCAGCGTTGAAGATAGGACAAACACTGAAGCTTTCTTT. Amino acids: CSVEDRTNTEAFF.

On this clone: This likely stems from a read error, as it lies one base from a far larger clone. The V and J genes are TRBV7-2 and TRBJ1-1; D remains ambiguous. This CDR3 has 14 residues. From germline, CDR1 is SGHTA and CDR2 FQGNSA. The CDR3 protein is CSSSLDNLRTEAFF. The CDR3 DNA reads as TGTTCCAGCAGCTTAGACAACCTCCGCACTGAAGCTTTCTTT.

This clone was seen ten or more times. This chain joins TRBV11-2 and TRBJ2-3; D remains ambiguous. V lost 3 bases and J lost 4, with 8 bases in between. The CDR3 consists of 13 residues. CDR1 and CDR2 (germline): SGHAT, FQNNGV. CDR3 loop: CASSFHQADTQYF. CDR3 nucleotide sequence: TGTGCCAGCAGCTTCCATCAGGCAGATACGCAGTATTTT.

This clone has a count of ten or more. The chain has TRBV5-4 and TRBJ1-2; D not resolved. V was clipped by 2 bases and J by 8 bases, with 10 bases between them. This CDR3 region has 12 residues. Germline V lookup: CDR1 SGHNT, CDR2 YYREEE (reference sequence). The CDR3 sequence: CASSLIEQGYTF. CDR3 DNA sequence: TGTGCCAGCAGCTTAATTGAGCAGGGCTACACCTTC.

This clone was seen only a few times. V is TRBV4-2 and J is TRBJ2-6; 10 bases are a match to TRBD1. After removal of 3 bases from V and 6 bases from J, the junction contained 8 bases not matched to a gene. Germline loops: CDR1 LGHNA, CDR2 YNFKEQ. This CDR3 has 17 residues. As DNA, the CDR3 is TGTGCCAGCAGCCACCCCGGGACAGGGGTTTTGGCCAACGTCCTGACTTTC. Its protein product is CASSHPGTGVLANVLTF.